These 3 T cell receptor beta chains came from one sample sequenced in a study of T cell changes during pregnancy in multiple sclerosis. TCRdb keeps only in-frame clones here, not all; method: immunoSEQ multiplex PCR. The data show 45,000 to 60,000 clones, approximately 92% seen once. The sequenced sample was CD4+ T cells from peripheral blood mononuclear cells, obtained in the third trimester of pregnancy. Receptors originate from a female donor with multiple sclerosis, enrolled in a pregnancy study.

CDR3 sequence (DNA): TGTGCCAGTAGTGTTGGACGGGGAAGGTACGAGCAGTACTTC. Its protein is CASSVGRGRYEQYF. The chain joins TRBV19 to TRBJ2-7, with D tentatively TRBD2 (5 bases). V lost 5 bases to trimming and J lost 4 bases, with 15 bases between them. The CDR3 runs to 14 residues. Germline loops: CDR1 LNHDA, CDR2 SQIVND (reference sequence).

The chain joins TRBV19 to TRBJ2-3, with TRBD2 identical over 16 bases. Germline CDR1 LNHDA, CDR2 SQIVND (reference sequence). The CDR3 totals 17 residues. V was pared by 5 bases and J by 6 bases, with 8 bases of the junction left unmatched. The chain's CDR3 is CASSVLKGLAGGDTQYF. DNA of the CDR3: TGTGCCAGTAGTGTCCTAAAGGGACTAGCGGGGGGGGATACGCAGTATTTT.

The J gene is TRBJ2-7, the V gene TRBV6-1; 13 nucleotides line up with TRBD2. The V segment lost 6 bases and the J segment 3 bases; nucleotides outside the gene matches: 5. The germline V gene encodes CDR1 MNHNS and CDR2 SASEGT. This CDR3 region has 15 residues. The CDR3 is CASRRGTSGIYEQYF. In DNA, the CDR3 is TGTGCCAGCAGGCGAGGGACTAGCGGGATCTACGAGCAGTACTTC.